The entry below gives a single TCR beta chain sequence along with its context. J lost 4 bases, V lost 5 bases, and 3 bases had no gene match. In germline, CDR1 is SGHTA, CDR2 FQGNSA. CDR3 length: 14 residues. This specimen belongs to a study of tumor-infiltrating lymphocytes in localized non-small cell lung cancer. Sequencing used immunoSEQ multiplex PCR; TCRdb keeps in-frame clones, though not all of them. The profile covers more than 10,000 clones, with approximately 70% appearing a single time and over 8% taken by the ten largest. The sequencing input was lung tumor tissue. The source of this sequence is a human donor with non-small cell lung cancer. The genes are TRBV7-2 and TRBJ2-7; 12 nucleotides match TRBD2. CDR3 sequence: CASSPSGGDYEQYF. The DNA of the CDR3 is TGTGCCAGCAGCCCTAGCGGGGGGGATTACGAGCAGTACTTC.